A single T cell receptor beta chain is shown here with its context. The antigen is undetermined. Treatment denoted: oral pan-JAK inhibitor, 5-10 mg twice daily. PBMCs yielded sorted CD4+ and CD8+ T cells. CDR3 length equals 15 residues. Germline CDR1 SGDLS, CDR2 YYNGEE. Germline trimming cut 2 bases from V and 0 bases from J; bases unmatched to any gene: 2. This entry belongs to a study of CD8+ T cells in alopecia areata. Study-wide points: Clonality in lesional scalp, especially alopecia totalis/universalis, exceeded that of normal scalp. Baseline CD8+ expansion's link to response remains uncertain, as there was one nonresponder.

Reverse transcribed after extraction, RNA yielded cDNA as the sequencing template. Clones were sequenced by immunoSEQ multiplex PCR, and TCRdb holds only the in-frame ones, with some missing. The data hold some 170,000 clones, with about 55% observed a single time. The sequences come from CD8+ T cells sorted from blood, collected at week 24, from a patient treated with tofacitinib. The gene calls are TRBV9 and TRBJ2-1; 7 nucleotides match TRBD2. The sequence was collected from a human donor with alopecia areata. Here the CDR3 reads CASSVSGVSYNEQFF. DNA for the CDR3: TGTGCCAGCAGCGTGAGCGGGGTCTCCTACAATGAGCAGTTCTTC. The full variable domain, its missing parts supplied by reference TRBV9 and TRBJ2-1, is DSGVTQTPKHLITATGQRVTLRCSPRSGDLSVYWYQQSLDQGLQFLIQYYNGEERAKGNILERFSAQQFPDLHSELNLSSLELGDSALYFCASSVSGVSYNEQFFGPGTRLTVL.